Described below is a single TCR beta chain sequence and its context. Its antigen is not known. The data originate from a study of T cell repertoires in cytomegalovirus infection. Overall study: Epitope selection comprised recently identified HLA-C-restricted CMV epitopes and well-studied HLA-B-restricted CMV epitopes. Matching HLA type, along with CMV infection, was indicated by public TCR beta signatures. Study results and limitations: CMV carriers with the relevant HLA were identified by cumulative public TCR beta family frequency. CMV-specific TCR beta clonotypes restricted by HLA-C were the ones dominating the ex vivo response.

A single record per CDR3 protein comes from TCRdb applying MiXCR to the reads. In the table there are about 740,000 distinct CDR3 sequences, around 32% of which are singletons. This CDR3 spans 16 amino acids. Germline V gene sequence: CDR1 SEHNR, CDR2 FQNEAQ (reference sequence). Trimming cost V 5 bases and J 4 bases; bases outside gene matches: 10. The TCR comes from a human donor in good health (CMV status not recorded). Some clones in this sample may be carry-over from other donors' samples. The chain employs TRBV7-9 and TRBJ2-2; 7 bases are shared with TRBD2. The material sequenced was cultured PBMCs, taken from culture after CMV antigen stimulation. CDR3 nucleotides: TGTGCCAGCAGCCCCTTTGGGGAGGGCTCCACCGGGGAGCTGTTTTTT. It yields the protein CASSPFGEGSTGELFF.